This T cell receptor beta chain was documented in a study of sequential checkpoint blockade in melanoma. CDR3 size: 14 residues. Looked up from germline, CDR1 is LGHNA and CDR2 is YSLEER. Losses at the gene ends were 5 bases for V and 3 bases for J; bases not matched to a gene: 7. As to treatment: randomized to nivolumab then ipilimumab (arm A) or the reverse (arm B). Patients had received no earlier DNA-damaging chemotherapy. PBMC sorting kept live CD3+CD8+ cells without CD19 or CD56. This clone was counted between two and nine times. Here immunoSEQ multiplex PCR was the method, and the copy in TCRdb shows in-frame clones only, minus some. The sample records roughly 20,000 clones, around four fifths being singletons.

The input for sequencing was CD8+ T cells sorted from blood (inferred from file names), taken from a patient given nivolumab and ipilimumab in sequence. This chain joins TRBV4-3 and TRBJ2-7; TRBD1 aligns across 7 bases. This clonotype was sampled from a human donor with melanoma. The DNA of the CDR3 is TGCGCCAGCAGCGCGACAGGGTCCTACTACGAGCAGTACTTC. Its translation is CASSATGSYYEQYF.